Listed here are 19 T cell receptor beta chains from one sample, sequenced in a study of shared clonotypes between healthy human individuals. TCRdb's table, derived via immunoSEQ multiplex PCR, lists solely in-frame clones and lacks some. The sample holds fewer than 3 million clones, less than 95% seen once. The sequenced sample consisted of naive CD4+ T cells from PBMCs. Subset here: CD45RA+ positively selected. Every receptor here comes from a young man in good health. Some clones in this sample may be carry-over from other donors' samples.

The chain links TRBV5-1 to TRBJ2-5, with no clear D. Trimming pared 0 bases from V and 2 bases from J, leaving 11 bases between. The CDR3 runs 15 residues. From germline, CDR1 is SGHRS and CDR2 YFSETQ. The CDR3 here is CASSLAGYSQETQYF. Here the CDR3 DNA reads TGCGCCAGCAGCTTGGCGGGTTACTCACAAGAGACCCAGTACTTC.

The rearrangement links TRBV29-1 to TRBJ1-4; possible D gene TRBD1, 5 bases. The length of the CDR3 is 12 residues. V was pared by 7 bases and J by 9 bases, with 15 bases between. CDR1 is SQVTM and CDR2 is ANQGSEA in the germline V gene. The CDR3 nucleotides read TGCAGCGCCTCTTCCGGGACGAAAAAACTGTTTTTT. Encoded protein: CSASSGTKKLFF.

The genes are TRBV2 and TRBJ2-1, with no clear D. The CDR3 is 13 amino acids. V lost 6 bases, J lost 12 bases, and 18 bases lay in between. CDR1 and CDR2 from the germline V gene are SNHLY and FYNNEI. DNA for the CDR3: TGTGCCAGCAGACCGGACCAGAAGCTTTGGCAGTTCTTC. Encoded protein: CASRPDQKLWQFF.

CDR3 protein: CASRVRVSNQPQHF. Here the CDR3 DNA reads TGTGCCAGCAGGGTCAGAGTTAGCAATCAGCCCCAGCATTTT. V and J are TRBV6-1 and TRBJ1-5; D is unclear. The CDR3 spans 14 residues. CDR1 and CDR2 from the germline V gene are MNHNS and SASEGT. V was cut by 6 bases and J by 0 bases, with 9 bases left in between.

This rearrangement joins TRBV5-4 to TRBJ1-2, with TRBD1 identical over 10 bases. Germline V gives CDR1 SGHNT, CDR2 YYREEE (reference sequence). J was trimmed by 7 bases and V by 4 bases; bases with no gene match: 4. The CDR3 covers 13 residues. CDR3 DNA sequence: TGTGCCAGCAGCATGACAGGGGGCTTTGGCTACACCTTC. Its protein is CASSMTGGFGYTF.

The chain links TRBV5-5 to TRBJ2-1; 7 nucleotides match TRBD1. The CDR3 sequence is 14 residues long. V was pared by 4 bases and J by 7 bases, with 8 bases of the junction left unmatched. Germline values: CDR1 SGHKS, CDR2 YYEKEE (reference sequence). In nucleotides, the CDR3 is TGTGCCAGCAGCGCCAGACAGGGACCGAATGAGCAGTTCTTC. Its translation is CASSARQGPNEQFF.

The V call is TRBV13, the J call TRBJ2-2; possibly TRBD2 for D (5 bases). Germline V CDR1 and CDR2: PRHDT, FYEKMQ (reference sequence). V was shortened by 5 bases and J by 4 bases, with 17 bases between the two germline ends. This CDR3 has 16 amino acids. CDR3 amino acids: CASSQVGSRGTGELFF. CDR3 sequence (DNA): TGTGCCAGCAGCCAAGTAGGGTCCCGGGGCACCGGGGAGCTGTTTTTT.

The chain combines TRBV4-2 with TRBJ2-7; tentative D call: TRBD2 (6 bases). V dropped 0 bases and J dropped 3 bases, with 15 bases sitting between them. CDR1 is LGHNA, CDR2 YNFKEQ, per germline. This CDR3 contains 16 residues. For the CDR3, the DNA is TGTGCCAGCAGCCAAGAGGAGAGTAGCGGAAGCTACGAGCAGTACTTC. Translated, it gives CASSQEESSGSYEQYF.

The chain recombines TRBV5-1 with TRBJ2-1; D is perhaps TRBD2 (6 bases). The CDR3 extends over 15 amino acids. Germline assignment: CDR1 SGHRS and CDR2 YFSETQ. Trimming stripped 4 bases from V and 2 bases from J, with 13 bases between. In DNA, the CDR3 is TGCGCCAGCAGCCCCCAGCGGGCCCCCTACAATGAGCAGTTCTTC. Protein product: CASSPQRAPYNEQFF.

The DNA for the CDR3 is TGCGCCAGCAGCTTGCAACGGGTCAGCTCCTACAATGAGCAGTTCTTC. It is translated as CASSLQRVSSYNEQFF. V gene TRBV5-1 combines with J gene TRBJ2-1; no reliable D call. The CDR3 is made up of 16 amino acids. Per the germline V gene, CDR1 is SGHRS and CDR2 is YFSETQ. With 1 base removed from V and 0 bases from J, the gap between germline ends came to 11 bases.

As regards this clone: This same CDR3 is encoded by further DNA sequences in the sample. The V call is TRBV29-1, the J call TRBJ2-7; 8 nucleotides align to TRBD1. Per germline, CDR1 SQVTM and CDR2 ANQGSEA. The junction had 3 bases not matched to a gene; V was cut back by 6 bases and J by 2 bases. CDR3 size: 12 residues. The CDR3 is CSVGQGTYEQYF. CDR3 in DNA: TGCAGCGTAGGACAGGGAACCTACGAGCAGTACTTC.

This CDR3 is CATSRAPSGSPGGEQYF. Here the CDR3 DNA reads TGTGCCACCAGCAGAGCCCCTAGCGGGTCGCCGGGAGGCGAGCAGTACTTC. The V gene is TRBV15, the J gene TRBJ2-7, with TRBD2 matching 8 bases. Per the germline V gene, CDR1 is LNHNV and CDR2 is YYDKDF (reference sequence). This CDR3 is 17 amino acids long. With 1 base clipped from V and 6 bases from J, the junction kept 14 bases outside the gene matches. The whole variable domain, filled in from reference TRBV15 and TRBJ2-7, reads DAMVIQNPRYQVTQFGKPVTLSCSQTLNHNVMYWYQQKSSQAPKLLFHYYDKDFNNEADTPDNFQSRRPNTSFCFLDIRSPGLGDTAMYLCATSRAPSGSPGGEQYFGPGTRLTVT.

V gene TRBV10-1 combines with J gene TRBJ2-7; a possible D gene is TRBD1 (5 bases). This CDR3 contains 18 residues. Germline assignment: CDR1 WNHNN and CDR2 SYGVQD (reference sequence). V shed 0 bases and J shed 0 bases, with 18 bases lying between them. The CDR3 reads CASSESRLARVSSYEQYF. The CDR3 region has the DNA TGCGCCAGCAGTGAGTCGAGGTTAGCCAGGGTAAGCTCCTACGAGCAGTACTTC.

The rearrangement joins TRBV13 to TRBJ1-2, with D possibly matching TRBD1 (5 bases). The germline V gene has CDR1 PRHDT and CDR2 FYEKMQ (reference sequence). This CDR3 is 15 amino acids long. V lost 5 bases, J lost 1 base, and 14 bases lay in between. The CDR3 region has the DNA TGTGCCAGCAGCCCGGGGGGGGATCTTAACTATGGCTACACCTTC. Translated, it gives CASSPGGDLNYGYTF.

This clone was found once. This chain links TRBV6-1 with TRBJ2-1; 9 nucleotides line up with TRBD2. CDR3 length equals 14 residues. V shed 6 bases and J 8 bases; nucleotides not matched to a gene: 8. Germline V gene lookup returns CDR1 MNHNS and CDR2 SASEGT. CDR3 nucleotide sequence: TGTGCCAGCAGGAGGACCGGGACTAGCTATGAGCAGTTCTTC. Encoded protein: CASRRTGTSYEQFF.

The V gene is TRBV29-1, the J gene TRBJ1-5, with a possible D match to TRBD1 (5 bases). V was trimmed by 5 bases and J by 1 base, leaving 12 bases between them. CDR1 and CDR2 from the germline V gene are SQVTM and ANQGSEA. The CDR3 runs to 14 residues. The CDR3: CSVRGGESNQPQHF. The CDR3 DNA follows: TGCAGCGTTCGGGGAGGGGAGAGCAATCAGCCCCAGCATTTT.

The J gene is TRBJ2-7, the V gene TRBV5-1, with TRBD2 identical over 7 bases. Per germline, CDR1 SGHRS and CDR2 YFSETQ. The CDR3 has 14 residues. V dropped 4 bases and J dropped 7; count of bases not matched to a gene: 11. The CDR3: CASSASGTTGEQYF. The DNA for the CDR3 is TGCGCCAGCAGCGCCAGCGGGACCACGGGAGAGCAGTACTTC.

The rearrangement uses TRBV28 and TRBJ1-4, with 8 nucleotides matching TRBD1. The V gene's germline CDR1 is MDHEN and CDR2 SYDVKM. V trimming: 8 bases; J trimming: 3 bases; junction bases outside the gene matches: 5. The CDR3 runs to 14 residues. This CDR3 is CASGLTGANEKLFF. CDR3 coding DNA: TGTGCCAGCGGATTGACAGGGGCTAATGAAAAACTGTTTTTT.

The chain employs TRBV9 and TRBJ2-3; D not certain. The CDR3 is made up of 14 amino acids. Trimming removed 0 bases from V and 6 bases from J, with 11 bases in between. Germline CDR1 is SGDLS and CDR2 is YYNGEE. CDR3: CASSVGTHVDTQYF. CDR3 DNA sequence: TGTGCCAGCAGCGTAGGGACCCACGTGGATACGCAGTATTTT.